Each of the 28 T cell receptor beta chains below was sequenced from the same sample in a study of shared clonotypes between healthy human individuals. Repertoires were generated with immunoSEQ multiplex PCR, while TCRdb's copy carries only in-frame clones and drops some. This sample yields over 850,000 clones, of which 75% to 85% are seen a single time; around 0.61% belongs to the top ten. Material for sequencing was memory CD4+ T cells from PBMCs. Subset defined: CD45RA-negative fraction. These receptors were obtained from a man between 18 and 35 years old in good health. Some clones in this sample may be carry-over from other donors' samples.

This clone was picked up one time. The chain links TRBV5-5 to TRBJ2-7, with D possibly matching TRBD2 (7 bases). V gave up 4 bases and J gave up 7 bases, with 24 bases separating them. The CDR3 contains 16 residues. CDR1 SGHKS and CDR2 YYEKEE come from the germline V gene (reference sequence). The CDR3 here is CASSPGGRAARGEQYF. In DNA form, the CDR3 reads TGTGCCAGCAGCCCGGGGGGCAGGGCGGCGAGAGGAGAGCAGTACTTC.

The chain uses TRBV5-4 and TRBJ2-7; D may be TRBD1 (6 bases). There are 18 residues in the CDR3. Deletions cut 2 bases from V and 2 bases from J, with 23 bases between. The germline V gene encodes CDR1 SGHNT and CDR2 YYREEE (reference sequence). CDR3 nucleotide sequence: TGTGCCAGCAGCTTTGGGTCGGAGCCGAACAGGGACACCTACGAGCAGTACTTC. This gives the protein CASSFGSEPNRDTYEQYF.

This clone was seen a few times. The chain carries TRBV6-1 and TRBJ1-1; D gene uncertain. From germline, CDR1 is MNHNS and CDR2 SASEGT. The CDR3 runs 14 residues. Trimming pared 4 bases from V and 3 bases from J, leaving 12 bases between. CDR3 sequence: CASSGGGADTEAFF. In DNA, the CDR3 is TGTGCCAGCAGTGGAGGAGGTGCTGACACTGAAGCTTTCTTT.

The chain recombines TRBV4-2 with TRBJ2-2; D not certain. The CDR3 extends over 15 amino acids. Germline CDR1 and CDR2: LGHNA and YNFKEQ. V was shortened by 1 base and J by 1 base, with 7 bases between the two germline ends. The CDR3, as DNA: TGTGCCAGCAGCCAAGGAGTAGTGAACACCGGGGAGCTGTTTTTT. Translated: CASSQGVVNTGELFF.

This rearrangement joins TRBV5-6 to TRBJ1-1, with D tentatively TRBD1 (5 bases). Per germline, CDR1 SGHDT and CDR2 YYEEEE. The CDR3 totals 14 residues. V lost 0 bases and J 7 bases, leaving 13 bases between the germline ends. CDR3 bases: TGTGCCAGCAGCTTGGGAAGCAGGGACGGTGAAGCTTTCTTT. It codes for CASSLGSRDGEAFF.

The V gene is TRBV10-1, the J gene TRBJ1-3; D unresolved. V gave up 3 bases and J gave up 4 bases, with 7 bases separating them. The CDR3 contains 13 residues. CDR1 is WNHNN and CDR2 is SYGVQD in the germline V gene (reference sequence). CDR3 nucleotides: TGCGCCAGCAGTGATCCGGGGGGAAACACCATATATTTT. Translation gives CASSDPGGNTIYF.

The chain has TRBV6-5 and TRBJ2-7, with 8 bases identical to TRBD1. This CDR3 comprises 14 residues. The V gene end was trimmed by 6 bases and the J gene end by 2 bases; junction bases not matched to a gene: 6. From germline, CDR1 is MNHEY and CDR2 SVGAGI. DNA for the CDR3: TGTGCCAGCAGCTGGGACAGGACCGCCTACGAGCAGTACTTC. It translates to CASSWDRTAYEQYF.

The chain combines TRBV9 with TRBJ1-3, with TRBD1 matching 8 bases. Trimming at V came to 3 bases and at J to 0 bases, leaving 5 bases not matched to a gene. Looked up from germline, CDR1 is SGDLS and CDR2 is YYNGEE. This CDR3 has 16 residues. The CDR3 DNA reads TGTGCCAGCAGCGAGACAGGGGCTCACTCTGGAAACACCATATATTTT. Encoded protein: CASSETGAHSGNTIYF.

The V and J genes are TRBV7-2 and TRBJ2-2, with 8 bases fitting TRBD2. Unmatched junction bases numbered 1, after V lost 6 bases and J lost 10 bases. The CDR3 loop spans 11 amino acids. Germline CDR1 is SGHTA and CDR2 is FQGNSA. The CDR3 DNA sequence: TGTGCCAGCAGTGGACTAGCGGAGCTGTTTTTT. Its protein product is CASSGLAELFF. Together with reference TRBV7-2 and TRBJ2-2, the CDR3 gives the full variable domain: GAGVSQSPSNKVTEKGKDVELRCDPISGHTALYWYRQSLGQGLEFLIYFQGNSAPDKSGLPSDRFSAERTGGSVSTLTIQRTQQEDSAVYLCASSGLAELFFGEGSRLTVL.

The genes are TRBV28 and TRBJ2-1; tentative D call: TRBD1 (5 bases). CDR1 is MDHEN and CDR2 is SYDVKM in the germline V gene. This CDR3 spans 13 amino acids. Between the trimmed V and J ends, which lost 6 bases and 2 bases, there was a span of 8 bases. Written as DNA, the CDR3 is TGTGCCAGCAGAGGGGCGGCCTACAATGAGCAGTTCTTC. As protein: CASRGAAYNEQFF.

As for this clone: A far larger clone lies a single base away; this is likely a read error. This rearrangement joins TRBV29-1 to TRBJ1-4, with 11 bases aligning to TRBD1. This CDR3 is built from 16 residues. V lost 7 bases to trimming and J lost 8 bases; unmatched junction nucleotides: 15. Germline V gene data show CDR1 as SQVTM and CDR2 as ANQGSEA. DNA for the CDR3: TGCAGCGGTCCTCTCCGCCGGGACAGGGGGGACGAAAAACTGTTTTTT. Translated, it gives CSGPLRRDRGDEKLFF.

This chain joins TRBV6-5 and TRBJ2-3; no definite D call. In germline, CDR1 is MNHEY, CDR2 SVGAGI. CDR3 length: 16 residues. V dropped 0 bases and J dropped 2 bases, with 12 bases sitting between them. The CDR3 sequence is CASSYSVSLYTDTQYF. In nucleotides, the CDR3 is TGTGCCAGCAGTTACTCGGTCTCCCTATACACAGATACGCAGTATTTT.

This clone came up a few times. This sequence joins TRBV29-1 and TRBJ1-1; D not resolved. Trimming took 6 bases from V and 0 from J, leaving 11 bases between them. The CDR3 has 13 residues. Germline-derived CDR1 and CDR2 are SQVTM and ANQGSEA. CDR3 sequence: CSVRIHLNTEAFF. Written as DNA, the CDR3 is TGCAGCGTGAGAATACACTTGAACACTGAAGCTTTCTTT.

Many counts were recorded for this clone. The V gene is TRBV5-4, the J gene TRBJ1-2; D gene ambiguous. Per the germline V gene, CDR1 is SGHNT and CDR2 is YYREEE (reference sequence). Trimming shortened V by 1 base and J by 4 bases, and 14 bases separated the two germline ends. This CDR3 contains 15 residues. The CDR3 loop reads CASSLSSAGGYGYTF. The CDR3 coding sequence is TGTGCCAGCAGCTTGTCATCAGCAGGTGGCTATGGCTACACCTTC.

This clone turned up a few times. The V gene is TRBV2, the J gene TRBJ2-2, with D uncertain. The CDR3 is 15 amino acids. Germline V gene lookup returns CDR1 SNHLY and CDR2 FYNNEI. Trimming removed 4 bases from V and 0 bases from J, with 9 bases in between. CDR3 DNA: TGTGCCAGCAGTGCTATGCCCTCGAACACCGGGGAGCTGTTTTTT. This gives the protein CASSAMPSNTGELFF.

As regards this clone: Other DNA sequences of this sample code for an identical CDR3. The V call is TRBV4-2, the J call TRBJ2-7, with a weak D call TRBD2 (6 bases). V lost 3 bases to trimming and J lost 4 bases, with 7 bases between them. The germline gives CDR1 LGHNA, CDR2 YNFKEQ. The CDR3 has 12 amino acids. The CDR3 sequence is CASSQGLYEQYF. The CDR3 DNA reads as TGTGCCAGCAGCCAGGGACTTTACGAGCAGTACTTC.

The chain couples TRBV7-9 to TRBJ2-2, with D hard to call. CDR1 and CDR2 (germline): SEHNR, FQNEAQ (reference sequence). This CDR3 spans 16 amino acids. Trimming stripped 6 bases from V and 3 bases from J, with 17 bases between. CDR3 in DNA: TGTGCCAGCAGACCCCCCCGCCCCTCGGACACCGGGGAGCTGTTTTTT. Its translation is CASRPPRPSDTGELFF.

The chain carries TRBV2 and TRBJ2-3; a weak D match, TRBD2 (6 bases). This CDR3 has 15 residues. Trimming cost V 3 bases and J 3 bases, with 13 bases left between them. The V gene's germline CDR1 is SNHLY and CDR2 FYNNEI. CDR3 residues: CASSDRIRGTDTQYF. For the CDR3, the DNA is TGTGCCAGCAGTGACCGGATCCGGGGGACAGATACGCAGTATTTT.

The chain uses TRBV29-1 and TRBJ1-2; D unclear. The CDR3 is 12 amino acids. V was trimmed by 6 bases and J by 5 bases, leaving 13 bases between them. CDR1 and CDR2 from the germline V gene are SQVTM and ANQGSEA. The chain's CDR3 is CSVGEVGYGYTF. In DNA, the CDR3 is TGCAGCGTGGGAGAGGTTGGGTATGGCTACACCTTC.

The chain links TRBV5-1 to TRBJ2-1; D gene ambiguous. V lost 2 bases and J lost 0, with 12 bases in between. The CDR3 length is 16 residues. The germline gives CDR1 SGHRS, CDR2 YFSETQ. CDR3 residues: CASSLYTSSSYNEQFF. CDR3 in DNA: TGCGCCAGCAGCTTATACACATCGAGCTCCTACAATGAGCAGTTCTTC.

About this clone: A read error may explain this, as a much larger clone is one base away. At the DNA level, this CDR3 is encoded by other sequences in the same sample as well. The rearrangement uses TRBV6-1 and TRBJ1-2; D remains ambiguous. CDR1 MNHNS and CDR2 SASEGT come from the germline V gene. The CDR3 is made up of 13 amino acids. V gave up 0 bases and J gave up 2 bases, with 4 bases separating them. As DNA, the CDR3 is TGTGCCAGCAGTGAAGCGGGAAACTATGGCTACACCTTC. Translating gives CASSEAGNYGYTF.

To note about this clone: It differs at one base from a far larger clone, so likely a read error. The CDR3 region is CASSYDRDRSTGAFF. The CDR3 DNA sequence: TGTGCCAGCAGTTACGACCGGGACAGGTCTACTGGAGCTTTCTTT. The chain uses TRBV6-6 and TRBJ1-1, with 8 bases lining up with TRBD1. The CDR3 runs to 15 residues. Germline assignment: CDR1 MNHNY and CDR2 SVGAGI (reference sequence).

The chain has TRBV30 and TRBJ2-7; possibly TRBD1 or TRBD2 for D (5 bases each). Deletions cut 4 bases from V and 6 bases from J, with 16 bases between. This CDR3 contains 13 residues. From germline, CDR1 is GTSNPN and CDR2 SVGIG (reference sequence). CDR3 sequence: CAWTWGGFGEQYF. The CDR3 bases are TGTGCCTGGACCTGGGGCGGGTTTGGCGAGCAGTACTTC. Full variable domain (rest looked up from reference TRBV30 and TRBJ2-7): SQTIHQWPATLVQPVGSPLSLECTVEGTSNPNLYWYRQAAGRGLQLLFYSVGIGQISSEVPQNLSASRPQDRQFILSSKKLLLSDSGFYLCAWTWGGFGEQYFGPGTRLTVT.

In this sample, this clone turned up a few times. The chain joins TRBV5-1 to TRBJ2-4; 7 bases are shared with TRBD1. The CDR3 is 15 amino acids. Germline CDR1 reads SGHRS; CDR2 reads YFSETQ. The V segment lost 0 bases and the J segment 8 bases; nucleotides outside the gene matches: 8. The chain's CDR3 is CASSLAPGTADIQYF. Here the CDR3 DNA reads TGCGCCAGCAGCTTGGCTCCCGGGACAGCAGACATTCAGTACTTC. The full variable domain, with the rest looked up from reference TRBV5-1 and TRBJ2-4, is KAGVTQTPRYLIKTRGQQVTLSCSPISGHRSVSWYQQTPGQGLQFLFEYFSETQRNKGNFPGRFSGRQFSNSRSEMNVSTLELGDSALYLCASSLAPGTADIQYFGAGTRLSVL.

Comment on this clone: A far larger clone lies a single base away; this is likely a read error. Other DNA sequences within the sample encode an identical CDR3. The chain recombines TRBV27 with TRBJ2-7; 14 bases match TRBD2. The CDR3 sequence is 16 residues long. From germline, CDR1 is MNHEY and CDR2 SMNVEV (reference sequence). V lost 6 bases, J lost 7 bases, and 11 bases stayed unmatched. DNA for the CDR3: TGTGCCAGCAGCTTTAGACTAGCGGGAGGGCCGGGAGAGCAGTACTTC. Encoded protein: CASSFRLAGGPGEQYF.

The chain joins TRBV5-1 to TRBJ2-3, with 7 bases identical to TRBD2. Trimming removed 4 bases from V and 2 bases from J; junction bases left unmatched: 4. The CDR3 totals 14 residues. Germline values: CDR1 SGHRS, CDR2 YFSETQ. The CDR3 reads CASSPRDYTDTQYF. The CDR3 coding sequence is TGCGCCAGCAGCCCCAGGGACTACACAGATACGCAGTATTTT.

Comments on this clone: The junction and the germline gene differ at one end; a read error may be behind it. The CDR3 is CVSSEALTGGNEKLFF. In DNA form, the CDR3 reads TGTGTCAGCAGTGAAGCCCTAACAGGGGGTAATGAAAAACTGTTTTTT. The chain uses TRBV2 and TRBJ1-4; 8 nucleotides agree with TRBD1. From germline, CDR1 is SNHLY and CDR2 FYNNEI. The CDR3 sequence is 16 residues long.

V and J are TRBV28 and TRBJ2-5, with D possibly being TRBD2 (5 bases). Between the trimmed V and J ends, which lost 10 bases and 3 bases, there was a span of 9 bases. The CDR3 runs to 11 residues. Germline V gene data show CDR1 as MDHEN and CDR2 as SYDVKM. This CDR3 reads CATGVEETQYF. As DNA, the CDR3 is TGTGCCACCGGGGTCGAAGAGACCCAGTACTTC.